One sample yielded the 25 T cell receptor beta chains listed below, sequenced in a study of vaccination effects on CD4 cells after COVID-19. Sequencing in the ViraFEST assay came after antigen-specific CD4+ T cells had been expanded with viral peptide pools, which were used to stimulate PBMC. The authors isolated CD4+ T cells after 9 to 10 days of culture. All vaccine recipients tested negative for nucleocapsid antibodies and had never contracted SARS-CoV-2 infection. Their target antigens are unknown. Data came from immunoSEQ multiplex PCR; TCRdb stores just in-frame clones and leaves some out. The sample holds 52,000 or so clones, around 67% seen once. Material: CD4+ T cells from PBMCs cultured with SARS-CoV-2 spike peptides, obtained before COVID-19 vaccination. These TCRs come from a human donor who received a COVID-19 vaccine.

As DNA, the CDR3 is TGTGCCATCCGGACTAGCGGGAGAGGCAGTTCGTATGAGCAGTTCTTC. It specifies CAIRTSGRGSSYEQFF. V and J are TRBV10-3 and TRBJ2-1; 13 nucleotides agree with TRBD2. The CDR3 is 16 amino acids. Losses at the gene ends were 8 bases for V and 8 bases for J; bases not matched to a gene: 12. Germline values: CDR1 ENHRY, CDR2 SYGVKD.

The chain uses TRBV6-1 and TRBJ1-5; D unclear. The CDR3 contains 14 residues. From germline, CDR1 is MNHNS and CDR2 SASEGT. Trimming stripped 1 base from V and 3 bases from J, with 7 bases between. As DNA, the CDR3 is TGTGCCAGCAGTGAAGGGGGATCCAATCAGCCCCAGCATTTT. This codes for CASSEGGSNQPQHF.

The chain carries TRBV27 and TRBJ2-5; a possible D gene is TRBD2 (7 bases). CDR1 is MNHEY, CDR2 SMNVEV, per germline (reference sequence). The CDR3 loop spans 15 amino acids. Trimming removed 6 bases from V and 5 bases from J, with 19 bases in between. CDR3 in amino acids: CASSSWGAGAETQYF. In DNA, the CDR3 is TGTGCCAGCAGCTCCTGGGGGGCGGGAGCCGAGACCCAGTACTTC.

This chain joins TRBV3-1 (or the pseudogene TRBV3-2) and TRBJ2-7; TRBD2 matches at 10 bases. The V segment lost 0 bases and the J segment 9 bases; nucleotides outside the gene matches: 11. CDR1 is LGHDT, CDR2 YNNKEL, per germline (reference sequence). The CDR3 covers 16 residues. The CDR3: CASSQDLLAGSSVQYF. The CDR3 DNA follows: TGTGCCAGCAGCCAAGATTTACTAGCGGGGAGTTCGGTGCAGTACTTC.

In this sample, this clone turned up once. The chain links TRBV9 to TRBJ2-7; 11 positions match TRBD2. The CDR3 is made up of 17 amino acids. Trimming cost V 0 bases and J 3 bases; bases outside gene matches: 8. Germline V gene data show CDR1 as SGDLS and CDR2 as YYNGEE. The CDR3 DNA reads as TGTGCCAGCAGCGTAGCTCCCTCTAGCGGGGGGCTCTACGAGCAGTACTTC. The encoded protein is CASSVAPSSGGLYEQYF.

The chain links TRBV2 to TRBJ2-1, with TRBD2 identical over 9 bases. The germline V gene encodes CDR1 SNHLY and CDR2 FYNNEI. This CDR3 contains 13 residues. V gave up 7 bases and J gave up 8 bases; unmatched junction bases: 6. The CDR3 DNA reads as TGTGCCAGCACGGGGGTAGCGGGGGATGAGCAGTTCTTC. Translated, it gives CASTGVAGDEQFF.

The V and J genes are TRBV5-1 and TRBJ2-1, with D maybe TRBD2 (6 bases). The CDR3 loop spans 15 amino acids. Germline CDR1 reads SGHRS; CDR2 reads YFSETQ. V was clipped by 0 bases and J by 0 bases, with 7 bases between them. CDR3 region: CASSLERVSYNEQFF. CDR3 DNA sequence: TGCGCCAGCAGCTTGGAGCGGGTCTCCTACAATGAGCAGTTCTTC.

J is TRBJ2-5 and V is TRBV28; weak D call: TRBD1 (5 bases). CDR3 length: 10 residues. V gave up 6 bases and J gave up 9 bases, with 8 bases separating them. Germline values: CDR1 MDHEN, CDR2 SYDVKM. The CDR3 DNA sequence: TGTGCCAGCAGCGGACATTCCCAGTACTTC. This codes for CASSGHSQYF.

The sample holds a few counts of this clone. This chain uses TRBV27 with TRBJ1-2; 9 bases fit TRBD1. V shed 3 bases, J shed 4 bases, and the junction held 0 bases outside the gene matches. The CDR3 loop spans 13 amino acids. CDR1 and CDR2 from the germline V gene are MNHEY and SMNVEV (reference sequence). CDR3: CASSLTGGYGYTF. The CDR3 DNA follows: TGTGCCAGCAGTTTGACAGGGGGCTATGGCTACACCTTC.

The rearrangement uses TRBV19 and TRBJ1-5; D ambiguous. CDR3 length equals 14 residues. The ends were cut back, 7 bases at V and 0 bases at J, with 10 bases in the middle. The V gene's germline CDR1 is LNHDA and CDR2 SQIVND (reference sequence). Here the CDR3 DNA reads TGTGCCAGTACTCCCGGGAATAGCAATCAGCCCCAGCATTTT. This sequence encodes CASTPGNSNQPQHF.

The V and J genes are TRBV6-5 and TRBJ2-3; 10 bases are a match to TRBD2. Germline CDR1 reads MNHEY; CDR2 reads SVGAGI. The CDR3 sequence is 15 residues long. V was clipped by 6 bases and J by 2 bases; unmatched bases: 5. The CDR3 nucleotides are TGTGCCAGCAGCCAACTAGCGGGACACACAGATACGCAGTATTTT. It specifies CASSQLAGHTDTQYF.

CDR3 protein: CASSRTWNTEAFF. The CDR3 DNA is TGTGCCAGCAGTCGGACCTGGAACACTGAAGCTTTCTTT. V is TRBV6-5 and J is TRBJ1-1; D ambiguous. The CDR3 runs 13 residues. Germline CDR1 reads MNHEY; CDR2 reads SVGAGI. Trimming left V 5 bases short and J 1 base short, with 8 bases between.

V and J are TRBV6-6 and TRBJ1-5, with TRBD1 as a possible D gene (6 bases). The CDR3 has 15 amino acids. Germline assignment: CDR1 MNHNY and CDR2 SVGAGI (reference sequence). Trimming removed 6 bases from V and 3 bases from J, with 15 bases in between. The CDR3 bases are TGTGCCAGCAGCTGGGACACCCCCGTCAATCAGCCCCAGCATTTT. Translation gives CASSWDTPVNQPQHF.

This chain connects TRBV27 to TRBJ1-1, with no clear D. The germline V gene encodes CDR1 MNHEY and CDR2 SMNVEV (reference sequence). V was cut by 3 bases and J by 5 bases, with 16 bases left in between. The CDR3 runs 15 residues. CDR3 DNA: TGTGCCAGCAGTTTGTATGACGGATTGGGGACTGAAGCTTTCTTT. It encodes CASSLYDGLGTEAFF.

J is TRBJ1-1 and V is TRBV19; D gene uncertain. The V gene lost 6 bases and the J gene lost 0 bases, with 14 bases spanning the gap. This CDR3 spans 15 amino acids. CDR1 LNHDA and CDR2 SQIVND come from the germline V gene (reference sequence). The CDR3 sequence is CASSYGTGMNTEAFF. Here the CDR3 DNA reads TGTGCCAGTAGCTATGGTACGGGGATGAACACTGAAGCTTTCTTT.

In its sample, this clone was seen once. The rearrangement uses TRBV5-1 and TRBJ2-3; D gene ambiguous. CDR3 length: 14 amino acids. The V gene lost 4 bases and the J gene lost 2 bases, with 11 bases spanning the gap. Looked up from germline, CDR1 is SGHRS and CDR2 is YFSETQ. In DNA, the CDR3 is TGCGCCAGCAGCCGAGACCAGTCCACAGATACGCAGTATTTT. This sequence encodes CASSRDQSTDTQYF.

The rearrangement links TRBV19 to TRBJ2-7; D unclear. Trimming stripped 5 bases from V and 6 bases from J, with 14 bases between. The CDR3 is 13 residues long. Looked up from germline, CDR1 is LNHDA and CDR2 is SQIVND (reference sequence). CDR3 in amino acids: CASSPNTIREQYF. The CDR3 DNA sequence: TGTGCCAGTAGTCCCAATACGATACGCGAGCAGTACTTC.

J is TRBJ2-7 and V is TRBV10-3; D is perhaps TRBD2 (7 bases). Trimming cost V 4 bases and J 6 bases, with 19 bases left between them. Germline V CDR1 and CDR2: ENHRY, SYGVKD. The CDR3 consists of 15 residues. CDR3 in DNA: TGTGCCATCAGTGTCGGGAGTGAGGGGGGGCGCGAGCAGTACTTC. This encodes CAISVGSEGGREQYF.

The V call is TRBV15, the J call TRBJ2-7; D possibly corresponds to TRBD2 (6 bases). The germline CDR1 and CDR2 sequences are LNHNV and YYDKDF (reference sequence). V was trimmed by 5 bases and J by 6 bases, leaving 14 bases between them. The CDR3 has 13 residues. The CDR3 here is CATSSGTPTEQYF. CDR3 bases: TGTGCCACCAGCTCCGGGACTCCTACCGAGCAGTACTTC.

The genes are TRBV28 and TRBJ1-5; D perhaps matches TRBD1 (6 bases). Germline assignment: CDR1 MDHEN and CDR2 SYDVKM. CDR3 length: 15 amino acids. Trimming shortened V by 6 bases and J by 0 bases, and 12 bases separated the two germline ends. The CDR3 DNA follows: TGTGCCAGCAGCCGCGGACAGAATAGCAATCAGCCCCAGCATTTT. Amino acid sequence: CASSRGQNSNQPQHF.

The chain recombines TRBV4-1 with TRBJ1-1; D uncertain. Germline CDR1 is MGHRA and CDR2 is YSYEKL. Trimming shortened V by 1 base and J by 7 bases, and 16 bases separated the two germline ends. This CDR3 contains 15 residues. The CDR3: CASSQVQVFSNEAFF. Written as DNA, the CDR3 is TGCGCCAGCAGCCAAGTTCAGGTTTTCAGCAATGAAGCTTTCTTT.

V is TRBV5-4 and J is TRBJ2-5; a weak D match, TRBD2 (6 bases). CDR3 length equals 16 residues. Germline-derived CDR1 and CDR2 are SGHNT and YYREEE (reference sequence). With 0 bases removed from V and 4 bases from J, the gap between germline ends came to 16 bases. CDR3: CASSLVGGEGGETQYF. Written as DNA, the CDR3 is TGTGCCAGCAGCTTGGTCGGGGGAGAGGGAGGAGAGACCCAGTACTTC.

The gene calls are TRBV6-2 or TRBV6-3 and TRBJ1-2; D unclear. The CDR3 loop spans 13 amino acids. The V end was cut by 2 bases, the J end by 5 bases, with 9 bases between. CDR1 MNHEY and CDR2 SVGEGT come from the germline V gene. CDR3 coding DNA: TGTGCCAGCAGTTACCCCCGTCTGTATGGCTACACCTTC. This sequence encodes CASSYPRLYGYTF.

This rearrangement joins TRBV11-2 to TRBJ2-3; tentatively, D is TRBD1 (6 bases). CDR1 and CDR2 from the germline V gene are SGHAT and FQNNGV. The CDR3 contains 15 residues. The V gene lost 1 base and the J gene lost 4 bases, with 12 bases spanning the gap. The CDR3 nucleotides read TGTGCCAGCAGCTTAGGACAGGTCGATTCAGATACGCAGTATTTT. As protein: CASSLGQVDSDTQYF.

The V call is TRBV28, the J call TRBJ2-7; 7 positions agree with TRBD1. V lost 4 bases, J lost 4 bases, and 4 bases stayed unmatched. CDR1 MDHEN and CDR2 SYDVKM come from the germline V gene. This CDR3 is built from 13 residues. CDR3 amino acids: CASSSGQPYEQYF. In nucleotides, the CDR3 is TGTGCCAGCAGTTCGGGACAGCCTTACGAGCAGTACTTC.